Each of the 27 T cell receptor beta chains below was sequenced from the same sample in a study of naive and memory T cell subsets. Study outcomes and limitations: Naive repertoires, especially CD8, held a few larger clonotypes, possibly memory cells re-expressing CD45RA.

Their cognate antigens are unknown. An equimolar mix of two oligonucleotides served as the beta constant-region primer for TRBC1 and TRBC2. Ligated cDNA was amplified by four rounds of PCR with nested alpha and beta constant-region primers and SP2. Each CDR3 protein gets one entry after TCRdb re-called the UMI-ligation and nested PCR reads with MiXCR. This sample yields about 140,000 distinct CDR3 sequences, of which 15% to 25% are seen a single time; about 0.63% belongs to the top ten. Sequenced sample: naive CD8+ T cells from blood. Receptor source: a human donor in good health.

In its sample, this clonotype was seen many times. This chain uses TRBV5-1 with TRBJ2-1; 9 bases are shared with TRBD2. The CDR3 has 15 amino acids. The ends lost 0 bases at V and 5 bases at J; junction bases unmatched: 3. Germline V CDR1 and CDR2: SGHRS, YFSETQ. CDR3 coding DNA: TGCGCCAGCAGCTTGGGACTAGCGGCTGACAATGAGCAGTTCTTC. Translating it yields CASSLGLAADNEQFF.

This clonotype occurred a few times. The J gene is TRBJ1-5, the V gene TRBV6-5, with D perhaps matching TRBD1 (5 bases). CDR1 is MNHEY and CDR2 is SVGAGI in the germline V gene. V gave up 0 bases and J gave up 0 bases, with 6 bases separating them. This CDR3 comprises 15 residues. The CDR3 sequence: CASSYSRGSNQPQHF. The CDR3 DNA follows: TGTGCCAGCAGTTACTCGAGGGGTAGCAATCAGCCCCAGCATTTT.

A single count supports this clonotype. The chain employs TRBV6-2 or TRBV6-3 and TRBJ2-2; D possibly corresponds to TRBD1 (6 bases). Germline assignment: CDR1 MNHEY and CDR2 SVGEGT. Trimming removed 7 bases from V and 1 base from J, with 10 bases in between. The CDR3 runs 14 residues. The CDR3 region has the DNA TGTGCCAGCACAATGACAGGGAACACCGGGGAGCTGTTTTTT. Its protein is CASTMTGNTGELFF.

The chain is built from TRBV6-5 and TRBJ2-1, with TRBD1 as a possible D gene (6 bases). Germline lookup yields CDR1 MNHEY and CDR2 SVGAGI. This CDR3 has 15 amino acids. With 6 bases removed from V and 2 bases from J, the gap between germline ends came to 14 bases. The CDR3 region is CASSPAQGTYNEQFF. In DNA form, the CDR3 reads TGTGCCAGCAGCCCGGCACAGGGAACCTACAATGAGCAGTTCTTC.

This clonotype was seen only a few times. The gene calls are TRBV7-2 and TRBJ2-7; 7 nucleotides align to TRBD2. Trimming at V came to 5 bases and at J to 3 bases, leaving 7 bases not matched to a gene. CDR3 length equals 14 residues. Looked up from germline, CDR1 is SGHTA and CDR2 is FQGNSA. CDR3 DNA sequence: TGTGCCAGCAGCAGCTCAAGGGACTACTACGAGCAGTACTTC. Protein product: CASSSSRDYYEQYF.

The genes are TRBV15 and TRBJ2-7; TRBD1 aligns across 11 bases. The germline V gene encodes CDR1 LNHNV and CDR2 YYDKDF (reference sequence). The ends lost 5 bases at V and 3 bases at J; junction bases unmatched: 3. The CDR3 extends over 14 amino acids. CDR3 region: CATSVGTGGYEQYF. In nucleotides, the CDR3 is TGTGCCACCAGCGTCGGGACAGGGGGCTACGAGCAGTACTTC. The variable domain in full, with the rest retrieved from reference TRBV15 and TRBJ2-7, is DAMVIQNPRYQVTQFGKPVTLSCSQTLNHNVMYWYQQKSSQAPKLLFHYYDKDFNNEADTPDNFQSRRPNTSFCFLDIRSPGLGDTAMYLCATSVGTGGYEQYFGPGTRLTVT.

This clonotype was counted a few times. CDR3 bases: TGTGCCAGCAATAAAAGAGTTATCGTTTTGGGACAGGGGGTCCCCGGGGAGCTGTTTTTT. Translation: CASNKRVIVLGQGVPGELFF. The chain joins TRBV28 to TRBJ2-2; TRBD1 matches at 11 bases. The V and J ends lost 7 bases and 6 bases, in that order; junction bases with no gene match: 22. The CDR3 totals 20 residues. Germline V gene lookup returns CDR1 MDHEN and CDR2 SYDVKM.

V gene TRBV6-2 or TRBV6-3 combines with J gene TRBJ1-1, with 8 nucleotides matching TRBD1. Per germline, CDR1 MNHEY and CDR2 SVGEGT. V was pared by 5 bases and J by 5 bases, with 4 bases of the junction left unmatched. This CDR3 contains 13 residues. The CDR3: CASSRQGKTEAFF. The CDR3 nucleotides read TGTGCCAGCAGTAGACAGGGGAAAACTGAAGCTTTCTTT.

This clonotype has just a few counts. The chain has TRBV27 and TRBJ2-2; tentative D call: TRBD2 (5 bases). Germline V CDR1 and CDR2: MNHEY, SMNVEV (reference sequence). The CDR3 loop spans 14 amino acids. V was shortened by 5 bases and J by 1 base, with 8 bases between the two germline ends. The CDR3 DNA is TGTGCCAGCAGTGTAAGCGGGAACACCGGGGAGCTGTTTTTT. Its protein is CASSVSGNTGELFF.

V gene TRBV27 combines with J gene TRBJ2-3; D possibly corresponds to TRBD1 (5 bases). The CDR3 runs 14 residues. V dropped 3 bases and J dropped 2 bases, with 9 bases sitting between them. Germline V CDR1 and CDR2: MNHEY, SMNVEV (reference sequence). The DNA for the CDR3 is TGTGCCAGCAGTTTTACAGGACCCACAGATACGCAGTATTTT. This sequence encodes CASSFTGPTDTQYF.

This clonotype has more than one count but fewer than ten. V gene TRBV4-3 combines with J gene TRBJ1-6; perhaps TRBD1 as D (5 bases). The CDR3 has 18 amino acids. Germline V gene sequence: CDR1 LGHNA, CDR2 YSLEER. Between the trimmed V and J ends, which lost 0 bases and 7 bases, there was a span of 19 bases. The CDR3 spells CASSQDLRTAGRNSPLHF. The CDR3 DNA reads TGCGCCAGCAGCCAAGATCTTCGGACGGCAGGGCGGAATTCACCCCTCCACTTT.

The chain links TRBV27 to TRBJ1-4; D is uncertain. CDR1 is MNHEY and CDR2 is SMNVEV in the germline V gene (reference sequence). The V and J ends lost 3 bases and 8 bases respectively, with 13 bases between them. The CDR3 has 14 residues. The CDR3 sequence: CASSFRAVEEKLFF. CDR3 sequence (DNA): TGTGCCAGCAGTTTCCGCGCCGTAGAGGAAAAACTGTTTTTT. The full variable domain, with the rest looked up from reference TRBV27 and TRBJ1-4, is EAQVTQNPRYLITVTGKKLTVTCSQNMNHEYMSWYRQDPGLGLRQIYYSMNVEVTDKGDVPEGYKVSRKEKRNFPLILESPSPNQTSLYFCASSFRAVEEKLFFGSGTQLSVL.

The CDR3 is CASSVGEGAMTGELFF. Written as DNA, the CDR3 is TGTGCCAGCAGCGTAGGGGAGGGGGCTATGACCGGGGAGCTGTTTTTT. This chain links TRBV9 with TRBJ2-2; D is possibly TRBD1 or TRBD2 (7 bases each). This CDR3 region has 16 residues. Germline values: CDR1 SGDLS, CDR2 YYNGEE. V lost 0 bases, J lost 5 bases, and 14 bases lay in between.

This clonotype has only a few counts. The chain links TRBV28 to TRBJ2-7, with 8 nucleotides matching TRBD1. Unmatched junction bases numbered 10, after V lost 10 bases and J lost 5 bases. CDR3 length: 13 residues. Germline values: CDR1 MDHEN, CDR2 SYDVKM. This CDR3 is CANAGQGSDEQYF. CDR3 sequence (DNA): TGTGCCAACGCTGGACAGGGTTCGGACGAGCAGTACTTC.

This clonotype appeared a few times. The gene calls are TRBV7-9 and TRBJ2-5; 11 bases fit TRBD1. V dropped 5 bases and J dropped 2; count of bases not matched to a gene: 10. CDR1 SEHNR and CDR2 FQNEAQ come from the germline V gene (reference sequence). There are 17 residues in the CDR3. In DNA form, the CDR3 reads TGTGCCAGCAGCCCCGATCGGGACAGGGGGTTTCAAGAGACCCAGTACTTC. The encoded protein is CASSPDRDRGFQETQYF.

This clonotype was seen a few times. As DNA, the CDR3 is TGCAGCGTTGAGGGCGGGGCCGACACAGATACGCAGTATTTT. Protein product: CSVEGGADTDTQYF. This chain uses TRBV29-1 with TRBJ2-3, with D maybe TRBD2 (6 bases). The CDR3 runs 14 residues. V was clipped by 3 bases and J by 2 bases, with 12 bases between them. Germline V CDR1 and CDR2: SQVTM, ANQGSEA.

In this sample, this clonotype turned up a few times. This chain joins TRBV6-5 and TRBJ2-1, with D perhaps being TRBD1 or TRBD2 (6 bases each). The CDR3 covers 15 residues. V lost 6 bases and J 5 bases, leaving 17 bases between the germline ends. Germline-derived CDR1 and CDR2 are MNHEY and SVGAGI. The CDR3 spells CASRNLGGAHNEQFF. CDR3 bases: TGTGCCAGCAGAAACTTGGGGGGCGCCCACAATGAGCAGTTCTTC.

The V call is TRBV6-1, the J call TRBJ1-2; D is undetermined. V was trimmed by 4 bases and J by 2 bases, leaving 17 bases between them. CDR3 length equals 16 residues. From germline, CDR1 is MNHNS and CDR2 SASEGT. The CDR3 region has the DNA TGTGCCAGCAGTGGGGATATGGGTCATTACAACTATGGCTACACCTTC. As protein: CASSGDMGHYNYGYTF.

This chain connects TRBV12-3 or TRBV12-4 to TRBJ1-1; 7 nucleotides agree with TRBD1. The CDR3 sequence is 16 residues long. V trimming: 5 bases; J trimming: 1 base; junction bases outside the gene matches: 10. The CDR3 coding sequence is TGTGCCAGCAGTCACCAGGGGGACTACAAGAACACTGAAGCTTTCTTT. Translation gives CASSHQGDYKNTEAFF.

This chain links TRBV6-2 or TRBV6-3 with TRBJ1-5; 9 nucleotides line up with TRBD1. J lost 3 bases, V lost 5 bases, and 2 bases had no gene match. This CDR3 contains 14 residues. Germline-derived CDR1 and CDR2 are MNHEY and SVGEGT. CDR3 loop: CASSRTGANQPQHF. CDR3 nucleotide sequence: TGTGCCAGCAGTCGGACAGGGGCCAATCAGCCCCAGCATTTT.

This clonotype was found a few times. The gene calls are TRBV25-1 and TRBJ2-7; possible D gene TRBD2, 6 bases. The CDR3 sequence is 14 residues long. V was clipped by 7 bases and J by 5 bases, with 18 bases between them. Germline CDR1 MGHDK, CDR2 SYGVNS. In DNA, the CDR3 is TGTGCCAGCACCTCTGGGAGGCCCGCCCACGAGCAGTACTTC. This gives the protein CASTSGRPAHEQYF.

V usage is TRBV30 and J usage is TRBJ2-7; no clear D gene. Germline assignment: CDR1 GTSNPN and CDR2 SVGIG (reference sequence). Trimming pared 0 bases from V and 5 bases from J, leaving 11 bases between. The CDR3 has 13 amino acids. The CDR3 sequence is CAWSVPPEDEQYF. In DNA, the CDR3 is TGTGCCTGGAGTGTACCCCCGGAAGACGAGCAGTACTTC.

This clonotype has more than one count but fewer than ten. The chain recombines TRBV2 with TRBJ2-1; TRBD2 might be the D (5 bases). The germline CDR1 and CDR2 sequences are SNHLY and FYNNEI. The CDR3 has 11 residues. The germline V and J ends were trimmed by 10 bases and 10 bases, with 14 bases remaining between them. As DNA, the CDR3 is TGTGCCATGCTGTTAGGGAGCGAGCAGTTCTTC. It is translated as CAMLLGSEQFF.

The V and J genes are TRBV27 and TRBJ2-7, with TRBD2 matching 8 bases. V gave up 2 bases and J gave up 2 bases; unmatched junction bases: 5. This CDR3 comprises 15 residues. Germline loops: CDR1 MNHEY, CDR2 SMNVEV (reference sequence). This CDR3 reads CASSLAGGGAYEQYF. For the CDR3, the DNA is TGTGCCAGCAGTTTAGCGGGAGGAGGTGCCTACGAGCAGTACTTC.

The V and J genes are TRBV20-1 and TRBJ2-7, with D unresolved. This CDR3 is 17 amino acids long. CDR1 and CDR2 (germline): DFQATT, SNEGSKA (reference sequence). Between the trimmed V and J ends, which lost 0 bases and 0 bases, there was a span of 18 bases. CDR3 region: CSARDPSWDAFSYEQYF. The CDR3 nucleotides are TGCAGTGCTAGAGACCCCTCGTGGGATGCCTTCTCCTACGAGCAGTACTTC.

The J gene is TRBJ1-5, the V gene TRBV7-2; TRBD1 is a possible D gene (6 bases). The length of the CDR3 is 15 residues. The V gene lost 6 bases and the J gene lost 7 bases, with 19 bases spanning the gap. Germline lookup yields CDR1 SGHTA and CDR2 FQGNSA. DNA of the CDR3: TGTGCCAGCAGTCAAGCAGGGGATGTCAGACAGCCCCAGCATTTT. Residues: CASSQAGDVRQPQHF.

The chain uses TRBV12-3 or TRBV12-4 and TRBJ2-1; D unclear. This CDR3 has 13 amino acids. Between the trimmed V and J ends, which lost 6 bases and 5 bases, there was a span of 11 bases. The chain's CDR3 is CASSPMGNNEQFF. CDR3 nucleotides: TGTGCCAGCAGCCCTATGGGGAACAATGAGCAGTTCTTC.